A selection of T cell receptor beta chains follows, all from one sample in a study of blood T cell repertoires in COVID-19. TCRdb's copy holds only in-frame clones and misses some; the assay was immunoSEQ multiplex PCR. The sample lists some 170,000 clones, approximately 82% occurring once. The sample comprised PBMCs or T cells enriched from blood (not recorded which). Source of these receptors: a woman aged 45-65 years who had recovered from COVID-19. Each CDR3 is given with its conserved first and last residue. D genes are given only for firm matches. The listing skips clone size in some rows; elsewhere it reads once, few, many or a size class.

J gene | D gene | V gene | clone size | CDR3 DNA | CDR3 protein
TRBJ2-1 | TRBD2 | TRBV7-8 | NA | TGTGCCAGCAGCTTCGAGCGGGGGCATGAGCAGTTCTTC | CASSFERGHEQFF
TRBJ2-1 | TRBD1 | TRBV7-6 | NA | TGTGCCAGCAGCGGCAGGGGGAATGAGCAGTTCTTC | CASSGRGNEQFF
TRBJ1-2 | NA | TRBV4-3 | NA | TGCGCCAGCAGCCAAGCCGGGGGGTATGGCTACACCTTC | CASSQAGGYGYTF
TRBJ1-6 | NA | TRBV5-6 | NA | TGTGCCAGCAGCTTTGAGGTTTTTTCGCCCCTCCACTTT | CASSFEVFSPLHF
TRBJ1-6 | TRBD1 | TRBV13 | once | TGTGCCAGCAGCTTAGGGACAGGGTCCATCCGGTCACCCCTCCACTTT | CASSLGTGSIRSPLHF
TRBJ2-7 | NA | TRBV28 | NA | TGTGCCAGCAGCTCCAAACGACAACTGGGCTATGGGTACGAGCAGTACTTC | CASSSKRQLGYGYEQYF
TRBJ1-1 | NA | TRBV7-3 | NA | TGTGCCAGCAGCTTAGAAGCGAACACTGAAGCTTTCTTT | CASSLEANTEAFF
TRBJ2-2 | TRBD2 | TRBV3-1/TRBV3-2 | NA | TGTGCCAGCAGCCATCCTAGCGGTAACACCGGGGAGCTGTTTTTT | CASSHPSGNTGELFF
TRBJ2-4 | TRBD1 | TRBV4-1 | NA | TGCGCCAGCAGCCAAGAGGGAGCTCAGGGGGCAGGAAACATTCAGTACTTC | CASSQEGAQGAGNIQYF
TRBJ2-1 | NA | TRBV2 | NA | TGTGCCAGCAGTGCTTCGCGCTCCTACAATGAGCAGTTCTTC | CASSASRSYNEQFF
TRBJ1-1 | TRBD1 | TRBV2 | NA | TGTGCCAGCAGCCTAGGGGGCGCGAGGACTGAAGCTTTCTTT | CASSLGGARTEAFF
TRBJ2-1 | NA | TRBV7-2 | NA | TGTGCCAGCAGCTCGCCCGGACTGCGACTAGGGGCACACAATGAGCAGTTCTTC | CASSSPGLRLGAHNEQFF
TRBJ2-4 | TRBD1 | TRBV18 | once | TGTGCCAGCTCACCACAGGACAGGGGAAAAAACATTCAGTACTTC | CASSPQDRGKNIQYF
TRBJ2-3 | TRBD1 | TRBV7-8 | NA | TGTGCCACCAGGACAGGGGACACAGATACGCAGTATTTT | CATRTGDTDTQYF
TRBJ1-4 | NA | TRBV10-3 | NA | TGTGCCATCAGTGACCGGTTGAATGAAAAACTGTTTTTT | CAISDRLNEKLFF
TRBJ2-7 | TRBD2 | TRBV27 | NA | TGTGCCAGCAGCAGCCGCCCGGCTAGCGGGAGTGTCGGCGAGCAGTACTTC | CASSSRPASGSVGEQYF
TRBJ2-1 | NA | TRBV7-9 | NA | TGTGCCAGCAGCTTAAGGCAGGTTACCACCAATGAGCAGTTCTTC | CASSLRQVTTNEQFF
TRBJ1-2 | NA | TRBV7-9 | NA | TGTGCCAGCAGCTTAGGGCAAACCCTTAACTATGGCTACACCTTC | CASSLGQTLNYGYTF
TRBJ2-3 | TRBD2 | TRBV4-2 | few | TGTGCCAGCAGCCAAGAAGGCGCGGGCGGGGGGGCAGATACGCAGTATTTT | CASSQEGAGGGADTQYF
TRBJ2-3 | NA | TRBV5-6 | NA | TGTGCCAGCAGCTCGGGACTCCACACAGATACGCAGTATTTT | CASSSGLHTDTQYF
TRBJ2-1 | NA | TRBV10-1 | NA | TGCGCCAGCAGTAAGACAGGGACTTTGGAGGGCGATGAGCAGTTCTTC | CASSKTGTLEGDEQFF
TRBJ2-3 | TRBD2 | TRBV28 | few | TGTGCCAGCAGTACTAGCGGGTACAGCACAGATACGCAGTATTTT | CASSTSGYSTDTQYF
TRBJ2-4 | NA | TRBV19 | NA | TGTGCCAGTAGTAGTATTACAGGGTGGGGGAACATTCAGTACTTC | CASSSITGWGNIQYF
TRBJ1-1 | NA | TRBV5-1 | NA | TGCGCCAGCAGCTGGGGCAGGCGGGGTACTGAAGCTTTCTTT | CASSWGRRGTEAFF
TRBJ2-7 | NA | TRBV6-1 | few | TGTGCCAGCAGTGAAGCCTTGAGGGTTACCTACGAGCAGTACTTC | CASSEALRVTYEQYF
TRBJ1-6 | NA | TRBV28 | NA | TGTGCCAGCAGTTCTTCCGGGACTGGAAGGTATAATTCACCCCTCCACTTT | CASSSSGTGRYNSPLHF
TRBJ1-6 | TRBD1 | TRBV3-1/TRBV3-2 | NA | TGTGCCAGCAGCCAGGGGGCTACTCGCACAGGGGGCTGGGGTAATTCACCCCTCCACTTT | CASSQGATRTGGWGNSPLHF
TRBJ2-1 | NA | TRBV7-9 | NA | TGTGCCAGCAGCTTAGGTCGGGGGTCCTACAATGAGCAGTTCTTC | CASSLGRGSYNEQFF
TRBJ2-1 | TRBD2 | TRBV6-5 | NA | TGTGCCAGCAGCCAAGCGGGAGGGCCTGAGCAGTTCTTC | CASSQAGGPEQFF
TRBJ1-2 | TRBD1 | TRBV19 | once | TGTGCCAGTAGTAGCACCGGGACAGGGGGCGCCGGCTATGGCTACACCTTC | CASSSTGTGGAGYGYTF
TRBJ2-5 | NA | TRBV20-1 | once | TGCAGTGCTACGGGGAGGGAGACCCAGTACTTC | CSATGRETQYF
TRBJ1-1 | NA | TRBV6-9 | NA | TGTGCCAGCAGTTACTCCACAGGGAACACTGAAGCTTTCTTT | CASSYSTGNTEAFF
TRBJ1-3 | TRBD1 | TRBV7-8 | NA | TGTGCCAGCAGCTTAGCTGACAGGGGTGGAAACACCATATATTTT | CASSLADRGGNTIYF
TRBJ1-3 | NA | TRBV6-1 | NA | TGTGCCAGCAGTGAAGCCACAGGTACCTCTGGAAACACCATATATTTT | CASSEATGTSGNTIYF
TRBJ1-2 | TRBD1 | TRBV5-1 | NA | TGCGCCAGCAGCTCGGCAGGGGGCGAGGGCTACACCTTC | CASSSAGGEGYTF
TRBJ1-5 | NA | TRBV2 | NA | TGTGCCAGCAGTACTACTCCTGGGACTTCCGGAAGGGAGCCCCAGCATTTT | CASSTTPGTSGREPQHF
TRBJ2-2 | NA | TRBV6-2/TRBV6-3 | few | TGTGCCAGCAGCGGGAGTCTCGCCGGGGAGCTGTTTTTT | CASSGSLAGELFF
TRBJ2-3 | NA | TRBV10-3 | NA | TGTGCCATCAGAGAAATGCGGCAGGATACGCAGTATTTT | CAIREMRQDTQYF
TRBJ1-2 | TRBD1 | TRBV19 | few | TGTGCCAGTACCCAGGGACAGCTCTATGGCTACACCTTC | CASTQGQLYGYTF
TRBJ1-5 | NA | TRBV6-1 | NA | TGTGCCAGCAGTGAGGGGCGAGTAGCATTATTGCATTTT | CASSEGRVALLHF
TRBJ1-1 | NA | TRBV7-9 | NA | TGTGCCAGCAGCTTCAGGGAGGGTCGGACTGAAGCTTTCTTT | CASSFREGRTEAFF
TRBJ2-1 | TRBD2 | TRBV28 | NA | TGTGCCAGCACCGTCGGTAGCGGGGGAACCAGACGCAATGAGCAGTTCTTC | CASTVGSGGTRRNEQFF
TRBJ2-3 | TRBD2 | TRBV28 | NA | TGTGCCAGCAGTTTCCAGGTAGCGGGAGGGTCTGATACGCAGTATTTT | CASSFQVAGGSDTQYF
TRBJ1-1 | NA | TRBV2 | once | TGTGCCAGCAACGAGATTGCGGGGACTGAAGCTTTCTTT | CASNEIAGTEAFF
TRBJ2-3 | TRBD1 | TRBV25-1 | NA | TGTGCCAGCAGTGAAGGGCGGACAGGGGAGACAGATACGCAGTATTTT | CASSEGRTGETDTQYF
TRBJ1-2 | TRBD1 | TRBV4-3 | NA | TGCGCCAGCAGCCCACAGACAGGGGATGGCTACACCTTC | CASSPQTGDGYTF
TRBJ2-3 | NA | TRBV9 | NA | TGTGCCAGCAGCGTAGCTGAGGGGGAGAGGGATACGCAGTATTTT | CASSVAEGERDTQYF
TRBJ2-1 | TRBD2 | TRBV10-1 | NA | TGCGCCAGCAGTGAGTCACGGGGAGGGCCGAATGAGCAGTTCTTC | CASSESRGGPNEQFF
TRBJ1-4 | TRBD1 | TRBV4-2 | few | TGTGCCAGCAGCCACTCGGGACAGCTACTCTCAACTAATGAAAAACTGTTTTTT | CASSHSGQLLSTNEKLFF
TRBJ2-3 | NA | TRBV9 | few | TGTGCCAGCAGCCCGCTCCGGGACACAGATACGCAGTATTTT | CASSPLRDTDTQYF
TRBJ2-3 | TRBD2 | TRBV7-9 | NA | TGTGCCAGCAGCCCCAGAGGTACTAGCGGTAGCACAGATACGCAGTATTTT | CASSPRGTSGSTDTQYF
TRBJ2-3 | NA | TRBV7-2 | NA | TGTGCCAGCAGCTTAGTAGGGGTACCTAGCACAGATACGCAGTATTTT | CASSLVGVPSTDTQYF
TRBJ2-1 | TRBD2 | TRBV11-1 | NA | TGTGCCAGCAGCCCTAGCGGGACCTCCTACAATGAGCAGTTCTTC | CASSPSGTSYNEQFF